One and the same sample provided the 25 T cell receptor beta chains below, sequenced in a study of T-cell reconstitution after alpha-beta-depleted transplantation in children. This sample's TCRbeta library carried unique molecular identifier barcodes. TCRdb passed the PCR reads through MiXCR, listing each CDR3 protein once. The sample has about 190,000 distinct CDR3 sequences, 6.5% to 7.5% seen once. Source: PBMCs from the stem cell graft donor, taken from the stem cell graft. The origin of the receptors is a human donor who donated a stem cell graft to a child with Wiskott-Aldrich syndrome.

The rearrangement joins TRBV28 to TRBJ2-1, with no clear D. The CDR3 covers 13 residues. Trimming removed 2 bases at V and 8 bases at J, with 10 bases between. Per the germline V gene, CDR1 is MDHEN and CDR2 is SYDVKM. The CDR3 spells CASSLRPAHEQFF. The DNA for the CDR3 is TGTGCCAGCAGTTTACGTCCCGCTCATGAGCAGTTCTTC.

The chain couples TRBV23-1 to TRBJ2-1, with D tentatively TRBD1 (6 bases). TRBV23-1 is filed as an ORF, its function uncertain. The CDR3 length is 15 residues. Trimming took off 6 bases at V and 4 bases at J, with 16 bases between the two ends. The CDR3 spells CASRPRDKRYNEQFF. CDR3 coding DNA: TGCGCCAGCAGGCCTCGGGACAAGCGTTACAATGAGCAGTTCTTC.

This clonotype was detected many times. The rearrangement links TRBV3-1 to TRBJ1-4; D ambiguous. This CDR3 comprises 15 residues. The V and J ends lost 0 bases and 6 bases respectively, with 11 bases between them. Per germline, CDR1 LGHDT and CDR2 YNNKEL (reference sequence). CDR3 sequence (DNA): TGTGCCAGCAGCCAAGATTTCGTGATAGATGAAAAACTGTTTTTT. This encodes CASSQDFVIDEKLFF.

This clonotype was seen ten or more times. The chain has TRBV12-3 or TRBV12-4 and TRBJ2-3; D uncertain. The V gene lost 4 bases and the J gene lost 4 bases, with 3 bases spanning the gap. CDR3 length: 11 amino acids. The CDR3 bases are TGTGCCAGCAGTTCACCAGATACGCAGTATTTT. It is translated as CASSSPDTQYF.

The genes are TRBV29-1 and TRBJ2-3, with a possible D match to TRBD2 (6 bases). The CDR3 covers 14 residues. Germline V gene lookup returns CDR1 SQVTM and CDR2 ANQGSEA. Trimming left V 4 bases short and J 2 bases short, with 13 bases between. This CDR3 is CSVAKTGLTDTQYF. CDR3 sequence (DNA): TGCAGCGTTGCGAAGACGGGACTCACAGATACGCAGTATTTT.

This clonotype has at least ten counts. V gene TRBV5-1 combines with J gene TRBJ2-1; 9 nucleotides agree with TRBD1. Losses at the gene ends were 4 bases for V and 6 bases for J; bases not matched to a gene: 5. Germline V gene sequence: CDR1 SGHRS, CDR2 YFSETQ. There are 14 residues in the CDR3. This chain's CDR3 is CASSIETGGNEQFF. DNA of the CDR3: TGCGCCAGCAGCATCGAGACAGGGGGCAATGAGCAGTTCTTC.

This clonotype was found many times. The chain uses TRBV20-1 and TRBJ2-3; 7 bases map to TRBD1. Germline V gene sequence: CDR1 DFQATT, CDR2 SNEGSKA (reference sequence). V gave up 4 bases and J gave up 6 bases; unmatched junction bases: 13. This CDR3 is built from 15 residues. CDR3: CSAIGTGVGVDTQYF. The CDR3 DNA sequence: TGCAGTGCTATTGGAACAGGGGTCGGAGTGGATACGCAGTATTTT.

Ten or more counts support this clonotype. The V call is TRBV12-3 or TRBV12-4, the J call TRBJ2-3; D is uncertain. V shed 7 bases and J shed 3 bases, with 5 bases lying between them. CDR3 size: 11 residues. In DNA, the CDR3 is TGTGCCAGCACCTCTACAGATACGCAGTATTTT. Its protein product is CASTSTDTQYF.

This clonotype was found many times. The V gene is TRBV20-1, the J gene TRBJ1-5; a possible D gene is TRBD1 (5 bases). V was cut by 0 bases and J by 7 bases, with 10 bases left in between. CDR1 is DFQATT, CDR2 SNEGSKA, per germline (reference sequence). The length of the CDR3 is 13 residues. For the CDR3, the DNA is TGCAGTGCTAGAGACAGGGAGAGCCAGCCCCAGCATTTT. Its translation is CSARDRESQPQHF.

This clonotype has only a few counts. The chain is built from TRBV19 and TRBJ2-1, with TRBD1 as a possible D gene (6 bases). Germline-derived CDR1 and CDR2 are LNHDA and SQIVND (reference sequence). There are 17 residues in the CDR3. V was pared by 6 bases and J by 4 bases, with 22 bases between. CDR3 residues: CASSPYPRQGTYNEQFF. The CDR3, as DNA: TGTGCCAGTAGCCCATACCCCCGGCAGGGGACATACAATGAGCAGTTCTTC.

This clonotype came up many times. The V and J genes are TRBV12-3 or TRBV12-4 and TRBJ2-7; TRBD2 is a possible D gene (5 bases). V gave up 9 bases and J gave up 9 bases, with 15 bases separating them. The CDR3 runs 11 residues. As DNA, the CDR3 is TGTGCCAGACCTTGGCCGGACTCGCAGTACTTC. This sequence encodes CARPWPDSQYF.

This clonotype was observed at least ten times. The V call is TRBV10-3, the J call TRBJ1-5; 8 nucleotides line up with TRBD1. CDR3 length equals 15 residues. CDR1 and CDR2 from the germline V gene are ENHRY and SYGVKD. V lost 3 bases to trimming and J lost 6 bases; unmatched junction nucleotides: 7. The CDR3 nucleotides are TGTGCCATCAGTGAAGGACAGGGCGGGGGTCAGCCCCAGCATTTT. Its protein is CAISEGQGGGQPQHF.

The chain carries TRBV5-6 and TRBJ2-4, with TRBD1 matching over 8 bases. The CDR3 runs to 12 residues. Germline lookup yields CDR1 SGHDT and CDR2 YYEEEE. V shed 5 bases and J 9 bases; nucleotides not matched to a gene: 4. The CDR3 spells CASSPDRAIQYF. CDR3 sequence (DNA): TGTGCCAGCAGTCCGGACAGGGCCATTCAGTACTTC.

This clonotype was seen ten or more times. The rearrangement uses TRBV5-5 and TRBJ2-7; D is unresolved. With 0 bases removed from V and 0 bases from J, the gap between germline ends came to 10 bases. This CDR3 comprises 15 residues. In germline, CDR1 is SGHKS, CDR2 YYEKEE (reference sequence). The CDR3 region has the DNA TGTGCCAGCAGCTTGGGACCTATGAGCTCCTACGAGCAGTACTTC. This encodes CASSLGPMSSYEQYF.

This clonotype was counted at least ten times. The chain recombines TRBV5-1 with TRBJ2-3; D gene ambiguous. CDR1 is SGHRS, CDR2 YFSETQ, per germline. CDR3 length: 13 residues. Trimming took 1 base from V and 4 from J, leaving 7 bases between them. The CDR3 region is CASSLTVPDTQYF. The DNA of the CDR3 is TGCGCCAGCAGCTTGACAGTCCCAGATACGCAGTATTTT.

This clonotype was seen at least ten times. V is TRBV28 and J is TRBJ2-7, with a tentative D call TRBD2 (6 bases). Germline V lookup: CDR1 MDHEN, CDR2 SYDVKM. Trimming shortened V by 6 bases and J by 3 bases, and 15 bases separated the two germline ends. The CDR3 runs 14 residues. The DNA of the CDR3 is TGTGCCAGCAGACGAACTTCCGGGGGCTACGAGCAGTACTTC. It is translated as CASRRTSGGYEQYF.

This clonotype was detected a few times. The rearrangement joins TRBV2 to TRBJ2-6, with a tentative D call TRBD1 (6 bases). CDR3 size: 15 residues. Germline CDR1 SNHLY, CDR2 FYNNEI. The ends were cut back, 6 bases at V and 2 bases at J, with 11 bases in the middle. The CDR3 sequence: CASRAGATGANVLTF. The CDR3 coding sequence is TGTGCCAGCAGAGCAGGGGCGACTGGGGCCAACGTCCTGACTTTC.

This clonotype was counted many times. The genes are TRBV14 and TRBJ1-1, with D possibly being TRBD1 (5 bases). CDR1 SGHDN and CDR2 FVKESK come from the germline V gene. Trimming took 5 bases from V and 3 from J, leaving 19 bases between them. The CDR3 is 16 amino acids. This CDR3 is CASSFRTRRRDTEAFF. In DNA, the CDR3 is TGTGCCAGCAGCTTTCGGACACGCCGTCGCGACACTGAAGCTTTCTTT.

This clonotype was counted at least ten times. The rearrangement joins TRBV5-1 to TRBJ2-3; 7 bases agree with TRBD2. The CDR3 has 16 amino acids. Germline V CDR1 and CDR2: SGHRS, YFSETQ. With 0 bases clipped from V and 2 bases from J, the junction kept 6 bases outside the gene matches. The CDR3 nucleotides read TGCGCCAGCAGCTTGGCCGGGGGGACGTCCACAGATACGCAGTATTTT. Translation gives CASSLAGGTSTDTQYF.

Many counts were recorded for this clonotype. J is TRBJ2-7 and V is TRBV29-1; possibly TRBD1 for D (5 bases). Germline assignment: CDR1 SQVTM and CDR2 ANQGSEA. Trimming left V 8 bases short and J 3 bases short, with 8 bases between. The CDR3 spans 10 residues. CDR3 sequence (DNA): TGCAGCATACAGGACTACGAGCAGTACTTC. Protein product: CSIQDYEQYF.

This clonotype occurred a few times. The chain links TRBV5-1 to TRBJ1-3; 10 bases are a match to TRBD1. Germline V gives CDR1 SGHRS, CDR2 YFSETQ. The CDR3 loop spans 14 amino acids. V lost 9 bases and J lost 0; bases outside the gene matches: 3. The CDR3, as DNA: TGCGCCACCGGGACAGGGGACTCTGGAAACACCATATATTTT. As protein: CATGTGDSGNTIYF.

This clonotype came up many times. This chain links TRBV9 with TRBJ2-5; a possible D gene is TRBD1 (6 bases). Trimming pared 0 bases from V and 4 bases from J, leaving 16 bases between. Germline CDR1 reads SGDLS; CDR2 reads YYNGEE. There are 16 residues in the CDR3. CDR3 amino acids: CASSVGGRGGRETQYF. CDR3 coding DNA: TGTGCCAGCAGCGTAGGAGGAAGAGGGGGTAGAGAGACCCAGTACTTC.

This clonotype was detected ten times or more. The rearrangement uses TRBV7-2 and TRBJ1-2; D gene uncertain. With 0 bases removed from V and 7 bases from J, the gap between germline ends came to 12 bases. In germline, CDR1 is SGHTA, CDR2 FQGNSA. The CDR3 is 14 residues long. The CDR3 loop is CASSLAVARLGYTF. In DNA, the CDR3 is TGTGCCAGCAGCTTAGCCGTAGCTCGCCTTGGCTACACCTTC. The variable domain in full, with the rest retrieved from reference TRBV7-2 and TRBJ1-2, is GAGVSQSPSNKVTEKGKDVELRCDPISGHTALYWYRQSLGQGLEFLIYFQGNSAPDKSGLPSDRFSAERTGGSVSTLTIQRTQQEDSAVYLCASSLAVARLGYTFGSGTRLTVV.

The chain has TRBV7-2 and TRBJ2-5; D remains ambiguous. Germline assignment: CDR1 SGHTA and CDR2 FQGNSA. V shed 3 bases and J shed 4 bases, with 6 bases lying between them. This CDR3 region has 12 residues. The CDR3, as DNA: TGTGCCAGCAGCTTCTTGCGAGAGACCCAGTACTTC. Translating gives CASSFLRETQYF. Full variable domain (rest looked up from reference TRBV7-2 and TRBJ2-5): GAGVSQSPSNKVTEKGKDVELRCDPISGHTALYWYRQSLGQGLEFLIYFQGNSAPDKSGLPSDRFSAERTGGSVSTLTIQRTQQEDSAVYLCASSFLRETQYFGPGTRLLVL.

This clonotype was counted ten times or more. This chain connects TRBV29-1 to TRBJ2-5; 7 bases align to TRBD2. The CDR3 covers 12 residues. The V gene end was trimmed by 6 bases and the J gene end by 3 bases; junction bases not matched to a gene: 4. The germline V gene has CDR1 SQVTM and CDR2 ANQGSEA. CDR3 sequence (DNA): TGCAGCGTCGTCGGACTAGAAGAGACCCAGTACTTC. This codes for CSVVGLEETQYF.